This T cell receptor (beta chain) came from a study of shared clonotypes between healthy human individuals. Whole-study context: The plates for each donor numbered three CD4 naive, three CD4 memory, two CD8 naive and one CD8 memory. Regarding the study as a whole: Naive CD4 clonotype sharing across a few donors was approximately 5%.

Naive CD4+ cells were CD45RA-selected; the remaining cells were memory. The CDR3 runs 12 residues. Germline CDR1 and CDR2: MNHEY and SMNVEV (reference sequence). Trimming cost V 5 bases and J 8 bases; bases outside gene matches: 0. Original processing methods: Quality scores were absent from the junction-only immunoSEQ sequences, so filtering differed. TCRdb's table, derived via immunoSEQ multiplex PCR, lists solely in-frame clones and lacks some. V and J calls and clone size are as listed in that table; D and trimming were resolved from the DNA. This table holds some 2 million clones, roughly 94% found once. In regard to this clone: The antigen is undetermined.

This TCR derives from a man aged 18 to 29 in good health. V is TRBV27 and J is TRBJ1-2, with 12 bases identical to TRBD1. The sequencing input was naive CD4+ T cells sorted from blood. Subset denoted: CD45RA+ positively selected. In DNA form, the CDR3 reads TGTGCCAGCAGTGGGACAGGGGGCGGCTACACCTTC. Protein sequence: CASSGTGGGYTF.